These 27 T cell receptor beta chains came from one sample sequenced in a study of blood T cell repertoires in COVID-19. Measured with immunoSEQ multiplex PCR; TCRdb has only the in-frame clones, and not every one. The sample holds more than 100,000 clones, 87% seen once. The sample comprised peripheral blood. The receptors shown here come from a man aged 45-60 years with active COVID-19.

The rearrangement links TRBV6-2 or TRBV6-3 to TRBJ2-3; D is possibly TRBD2 (6 bases). The CDR3 has 15 residues. V gave up 0 bases and J gave up 0 bases, with 7 bases separating them. Germline V gene sequence: CDR1 MNHEY, CDR2 SVGEGT. CDR3 protein: CASSYSGLSTDTQYF. In DNA, the CDR3 is TGTGCCAGCAGTTACTCCGGACTAAGCACAGATACGCAGTATTTT.

This chain's CDR3 is CSVGPGTAYGYTF. CDR3 in DNA: TGCAGCGTTGGTCCCGGGACAGCCTATGGCTACACCTTC. The chain recombines TRBV29-1 with TRBJ1-2, with 7 nucleotides matching TRBD1. V gave up 4 bases and J gave up 4 bases; unmatched junction bases: 6. CDR1 SQVTM and CDR2 ANQGSEA come from the germline V gene. The CDR3 contains 13 residues.

This rearrangement joins TRBV5-1 to TRBJ2-5; 8 bases are shared with TRBD1. CDR1 SGHRS and CDR2 YFSETQ come from the germline V gene. CDR3 length: 13 residues. Losses at the gene ends were 2 bases for V and 4 bases for J; bases not matched to a gene: 1. CDR3 bases: TGCGCCAGCAGCTTAGGACAGGGAGAGACCCAGTACTTC. Amino acids: CASSLGQGETQYF. Supplemented by reference TRBV5-1 and TRBJ2-5, the full variable domain reads KAGVTQTPRYLIKTRGQQVTLSCSPISGHRSVSWYQQTPGQGLQFLFEYFSETQRNKGNFPGRFSGRQFSNSRSEMNVSTLELGDSALYLCASSLGQGETQYFGPGTRLLVL.

The chain has TRBV6-2 or TRBV6-3 and TRBJ2-1, with 7 bases identical to TRBD1. The CDR3 length is 16 residues. Looked up from germline, CDR1 is MNHEY and CDR2 is SVGEGT. The trim removed 2 bases at V and 8 bases at J, leaving 12 bases unmatched. The CDR3 loop is CASSYPERGLSHEQFF. The CDR3 coding sequence is TGTGCCAGCAGTTACCCGGAGAGGGGGCTTAGCCATGAGCAGTTCTTC.

The chain combines TRBV5-6 with TRBJ1-4; 12 bases are shared with TRBD1. The CDR3 runs 17 residues. Unmatched junction bases numbered 10, after V lost 5 bases and J lost 5 bases. Germline V gene lookup returns CDR1 SGHDT and CDR2 YYEEEE. CDR3 protein: CASSSGTGGAENEKLFF. The CDR3 bases are TGTGCCAGCAGTTCAGGGACAGGGGGCGCCGAAAATGAAAAACTGTTTTTT. The full variable domain, rest sourced from reference TRBV5-6 and TRBJ1-4, is DAGVTQSPTHLIKTRGQQVTLRCSPKSGHDTVSWYQQALGQGPQFIFQYYEEEERQRGNFPDRFSGHQFPNYSSELNVNALLLGDSALYLCASSSGTGGAENEKLFFGSGTQLSVL.

The rearrangement uses TRBV15 and TRBJ2-7; 8 bases match TRBD1. The trim removed 0 bases at V and 4 bases at J, leaving 5 bases unmatched. The CDR3 is 15 residues long. The germline CDR1 and CDR2 sequences are LNHNV and YYDKDF (reference sequence). The DNA of the CDR3 is TGTGCCACCAGCAGAGACGCAGGGGGCGGATACGAGCAGTACTTC. This codes for CATSRDAGGGYEQYF.

The rearrangement joins TRBV2 to TRBJ1-5, with D perhaps TRBD1 (5 bases). Germline CDR1 and CDR2: SNHLY and FYNNEI. With 8 bases removed from V and 3 bases from J, the gap between germline ends came to 17 bases. The CDR3 loop spans 15 amino acids. CDR3 sequence (DNA): TGTGCCAGCGACCGGTCAAGGGGAAACAATCAGCCCCAGCATTTT. The encoded protein is CASDRSRGNNQPQHF.

CDR3 protein: CASSLTGGNTEAFF. CDR3 DNA sequence: TGTGCCAGCAGCCTTACAGGGGGCAACACTGAAGCTTTCTTT. This chain links TRBV7-8 with TRBJ1-1; 9 nucleotides agree with TRBD1. The CDR3 is 14 residues long. The V gene's germline CDR1 is SGHVS and CDR2 FQNEAQ. The trim removed 5 bases at V and 2 bases at J, leaving 3 bases unmatched. The whole variable domain, filled in from reference TRBV7-8 and TRBJ1-1, reads GAGVSQSPRYKVAKRGQDVALRCDPISGHVSLFWYQQALGQGPEFLTYFQNEAQLDKSGLPSDRFFAERPEGSVSTLKIQRTQQEDSAVYLCASSLTGGNTEAFFGQGTRLTVV.

This clone has just a few counts. Written as DNA, the CDR3 is TGTGCCAGTAGTATGACAGTCGTTCAGCCCCAGCATTTT. The encoded protein is CASSMTVVQPQHF. The chain joins TRBV19 to TRBJ1-5; a possible D gene is TRBD1 (5 bases). The germline gives CDR1 LNHDA, CDR2 SQIVND (reference sequence). The CDR3 loop spans 13 amino acids. Trimming pared 3 bases from V and 6 bases from J, leaving 9 bases between.

V and J are TRBV6-2 or TRBV6-3 and TRBJ1-2; D not certain. Trimming stripped 1 base from V and 4 bases from J, with 13 bases between. Germline loops: CDR1 MNHEY, CDR2 SVGEGT. This CDR3 spans 15 amino acids. Here the CDR3 reads CASSYFSPLSYGYTF. The CDR3 nucleotides read TGTGCCAGCAGTTACTTTTCGCCTTTGAGCTATGGCTACACCTTC.

This sequence joins TRBV6-5 and TRBJ2-2, with 7 bases aligning to TRBD1. J was trimmed by 5 bases and V by 5 bases; bases with no gene match: 8. CDR1 is MNHEY, CDR2 SVGAGI, per germline. This CDR3 is 15 amino acids long. The CDR3 nucleotides are TGTGCCAGCAGTCGGACAGGAGAAACGACCGGGGAGCTGTTTTTT. It translates to CASSRTGETTGELFF.

The CDR3 nucleotides are TGTGCCAGCAGCGAGGACAGCCCTGAAGCTTTCTTT. It specifies CASSEDSPEAFF. The chain links TRBV2 to TRBJ1-1; TRBD1 is a possible D gene (6 bases). The CDR3 is 12 residues long. The germline V and J ends were trimmed by 6 bases and 6 bases, with 11 bases remaining between them. Germline values: CDR1 SNHLY, CDR2 FYNNEI.

The CDR3 loop reads CASSYTDRSSGYTF. DNA of the CDR3: TGTGCCAGCAGTTACACAGACAGGAGCAGTGGCTACACCTTC. The chain uses TRBV6-5 and TRBJ1-2; a possible D gene is TRBD1 (6 bases). The CDR3 is 14 residues long. Germline CDR1 and CDR2: MNHEY and SVGAGI. Deletions cut 2 bases from V and 7 bases from J, with 14 bases between.

The rearrangement links TRBV2 to TRBJ2-3; D possibly corresponds to TRBD2 (6 bases). The germline V and J ends were trimmed by 6 bases and 2 bases, with 9 bases remaining between them. There are 13 residues in the CDR3. Germline V lookup: CDR1 SNHLY, CDR2 FYNNEI. CDR3: CASRLDYTDTQYF. In DNA, the CDR3 is TGTGCCAGCAGATTGGACTACACAGATACGCAGTATTTT.

The V gene is TRBV5-6, the J gene TRBJ2-2, with TRBD1 matching over 7 bases. CDR1 is SGHDT and CDR2 is YYEEEE in the germline V gene. The CDR3 loop spans 14 amino acids. After removal of 2 bases from V and 4 bases from J, the junction contained 2 bases not matched to a gene. CDR3 sequence (DNA): TGTGCCAGCAGCTTCGACAGGGCCACCGGGGAGCTGTTTTTT. Amino acids: CASSFDRATGELFF. Using reference TRBV5-6 and TRBJ2-2 for the parts outside the CDR3, the full variable domain is DAGVTQSPTHLIKTRGQQVTLRCSPKSGHDTVSWYQQALGQGPQFIFQYYEEEERQRGNFPDRFSGHQFPNYSSELNVNALLLGDSALYLCASSFDRATGELFFGEGSRLTVL.

This clone has a single count. This chain joins TRBV2 and TRBJ2-5; 13 bases are shared with TRBD2. V trimming: 4 bases; J trimming: 7 bases; junction bases outside the gene matches: 6. The CDR3 consists of 15 residues. Germline V CDR1 and CDR2: SNHLY, FYNNEI. CDR3 sequence: CASSGTSGGGGTQYF. CDR3 bases: TGTGCCAGCAGTGGAACTAGCGGGGGGGGAGGGACCCAGTACTTC.

The chain recombines TRBV6-6 with TRBJ1-2; weak D call: TRBD1 (5 bases). CDR3 length: 13 residues. Per the germline V gene, CDR1 is MNHNY and CDR2 is SVGAGI (reference sequence). Trimming cost V 6 bases and J 7 bases, with 15 bases left between them. The CDR3 DNA reads TGTGCCAGCAGCTACGTCAGGGAAGGTGGCTACACCTTC. Protein sequence: CASSYVREGGYTF.

The chain links TRBV18 to TRBJ1-1, with TRBD1 matching over 9 bases. The V segment lost 2 bases and the J segment 7 bases; nucleotides outside the gene matches: 2. The CDR3 loop spans 13 amino acids. Germline values: CDR1 KGHSH, CDR2 LQKENI. The CDR3 coding sequence is TGTGCCAGCTCACCAGGGACAGGGTTTGAAGCTTTCTTT. Protein: CASSPGTGFEAFF.

This clone showed up just once. V usage is TRBV29-1 and J usage is TRBJ2-7; D unresolved. The germline gives CDR1 SQVTM, CDR2 ANQGSEA. CDR3 length equals 10 residues. V was clipped by 4 bases and J by 6 bases, with 7 bases between them. The CDR3 bases are TGCAGCGTTGCAGAGCGCGAGCAGTACTTC. Translating gives CSVAEREQYF.

This chain joins TRBV29-1 and TRBJ2-1, with D possibly being TRBD1 (6 bases). The V end lost 0 bases, the J end lost 7 bases, and 13 bases lay between the germline ends. The CDR3 contains 14 residues. In germline, CDR1 is SQVTM, CDR2 ANQGSEA. DNA of the CDR3: TGCAGCGTTGAAGATCGCGGACAGTTTAATGAGCAGTTCTTC. It encodes CSVEDRGQFNEQFF.

The chain links TRBV19 to TRBJ2-1, with D possibly TRBD1 on 6 matching bases. This CDR3 is built from 13 residues. V was trimmed by 6 bases and J by 7 bases, leaving 13 bases between them. The germline V gene encodes CDR1 LNHDA and CDR2 SQIVND (reference sequence). The CDR3 reads CASSDQGGNEQFF. In nucleotides, the CDR3 is TGTGCCAGTAGCGATCAAGGGGGAAATGAGCAGTTCTTC.

V is TRBV29-1 and J is TRBJ1-5; TRBD1 aligns across 7 bases. V trimming: 6 bases; J trimming: 9 bases; junction bases outside the gene matches: 8. CDR3 length: 12 residues. The germline V gene has CDR1 SQVTM and CDR2 ANQGSEA. The CDR3 DNA is TGCAGCGTGTCAACAGGGGATCGGCCCCAGCATTTT. Translated, it gives CSVSTGDRPQHF.

This chain joins TRBV2 and TRBJ1-2; the D gene is possibly TRBD1 (5 bases). Germline CDR1 reads SNHLY; CDR2 reads FYNNEI. The CDR3 is 15 amino acids. V shed 3 bases and J shed 3 bases, with 14 bases lying between them. CDR3 region: CASSDGGLFDYGYTF. In DNA form, the CDR3 reads TGTGCCAGCAGTGACGGGGGGTTATTTGACTATGGCTACACCTTC.

The rearrangement joins TRBV4-3 to TRBJ1-6; maybe TRBD1 (6 bases). Trimming left V 4 bases short and J 5 bases short, with 15 bases between. Germline-derived CDR1 and CDR2 are LGHNA and YSLEER. The CDR3 consists of 16 residues. This chain's CDR3 is CASSREGGTDNSPLHF. The CDR3 DNA sequence: TGCGCCAGCAGCCGAGAGGGGGGGACGGATAATTCACCCCTCCACTTT.

The genes are TRBV19 and TRBJ1-5; no firm D call. The CDR3 extends over 13 amino acids. Trimming took off 5 bases at V and 9 bases at J, with 14 bases between the two ends. From germline, CDR1 is LNHDA and CDR2 SQIVND (reference sequence). In DNA, the CDR3 is TGTGCCAGTAGTGCGGCCCAAAGGCTGCCCCAGCATTTT. Amino acids: CASSAAQRLPQHF.

The CDR3 loop reads CASSSRRTATEAFF. In DNA, the CDR3 is TGCGCCAGCAGCTCCCGCCGGACAGCCACTGAAGCTTTCTTT. The V gene is TRBV5-1, the J gene TRBJ1-1, with D possibly being TRBD1 (6 bases). Between the trimmed V and J ends, which lost 3 bases and 4 bases, there was a span of 13 bases. Germline-derived CDR1 and CDR2 are SGHRS and YFSETQ. This CDR3 region has 14 residues.

This clone was seen just once. The chain recombines TRBV21-1 with TRBJ2-7; the table's D call, TRBD2, was not checked against the DNA. TRBV21-1 is recorded as a pseudogene. The length of the CDR3 is 13 residues. The CDR3 sequence is CASDPNRGYEQYF. The CDR3 DNA reads as TGTGCCAGCGATCCCAATCGGGGCTACGAGCAGTACTTC.